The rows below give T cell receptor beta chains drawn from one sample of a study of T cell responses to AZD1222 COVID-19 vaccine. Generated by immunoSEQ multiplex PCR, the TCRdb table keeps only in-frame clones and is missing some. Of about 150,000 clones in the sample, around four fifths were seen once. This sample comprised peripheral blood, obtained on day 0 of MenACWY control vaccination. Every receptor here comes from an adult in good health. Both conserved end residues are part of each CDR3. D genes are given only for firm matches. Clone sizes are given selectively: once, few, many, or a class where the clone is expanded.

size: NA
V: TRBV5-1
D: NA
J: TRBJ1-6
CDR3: CASSLGGQSNSPLHF
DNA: TGCGCCAGCAGCTTGGGCGGTCAGAGTAATTCACCCCTCCACTTT

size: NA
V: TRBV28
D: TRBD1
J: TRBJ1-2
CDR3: CASTPGGFRPGVGYTF
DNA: TGTGCCAGCACCCCAGGGGGGTTTCGGCCCGGGGTCGGCTACACCTTC

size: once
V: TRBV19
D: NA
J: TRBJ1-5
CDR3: CASNRDRLNQPQHF
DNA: TGTGCCAGTAATCGAGACCGACTCAATCAGCCCCAGCATTTT

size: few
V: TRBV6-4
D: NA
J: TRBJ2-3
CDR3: CASKPPPRGRADTQYF
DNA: TGTGCCAGCAAACCCCCCCCCAGGGGTAGGGCAGATACGCAGTATTTT

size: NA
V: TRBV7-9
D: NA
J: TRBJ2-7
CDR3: CASSFQGHEQYF
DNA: TGTGCCAGCAGCTTTCAGGGCCACGAGCAGTACTTC

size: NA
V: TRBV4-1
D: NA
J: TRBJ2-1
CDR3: CASSQGTGEFF
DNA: TGCGCCAGCAGCCAAGGAACCGGTGAGTTCTTC

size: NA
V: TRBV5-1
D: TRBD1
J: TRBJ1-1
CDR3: CASSSQGGDTEAFF
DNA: TGCGCCAGCAGTTCCCAGGGGGGCGACACTGAAGCTTTCTTT

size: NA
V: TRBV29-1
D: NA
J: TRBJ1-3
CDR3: CSVSMFSGNTIYF
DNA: TGCAGCGTTAGTATGTTCTCTGGAAACACCATATATTTT

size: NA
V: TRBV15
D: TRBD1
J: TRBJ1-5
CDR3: CATSPRTGLSNQPQHF
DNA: TGTGCCACCAGCCCACGGACAGGGTTAAGCAATCAGCCCCAGCATTTT

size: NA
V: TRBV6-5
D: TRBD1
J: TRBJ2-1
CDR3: CASSSRRQGTNEQFF
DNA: TGTGCCAGCAGTTCCAGGAGACAGGGGACGAATGAGCAGTTCTTC

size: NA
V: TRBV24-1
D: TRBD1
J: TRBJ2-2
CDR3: CATSDPYGQGSSGELFF
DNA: TGTGCCACCAGTGACCCCTACGGACAGGGGAGCTCCGGGGAGCTGTTTTTT

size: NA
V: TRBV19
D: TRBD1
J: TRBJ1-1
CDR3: CASSWTGTGNTEAFF
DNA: TGTGCCAGTAGTTGGACCGGGACAGGGAACACTGAAGCTTTCTTT

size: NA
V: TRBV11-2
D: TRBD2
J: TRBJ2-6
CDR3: CASSLRGAGANVLTF
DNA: TGTGCCAGCAGCTTACGGGGGGCTGGGGCCAACGTCCTGACTTTC

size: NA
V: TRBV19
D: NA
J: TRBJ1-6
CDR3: CASSIDGRGQNSPLHF
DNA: TGTGCCAGTAGTATAGACGGGCGTGGACAGAATTCACCCCTCCACTTT

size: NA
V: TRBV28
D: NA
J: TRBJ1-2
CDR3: CASSLTHYGYTF
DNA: TGTGCCAGCAGTCTCACCCACTATGGCTACACCTTC

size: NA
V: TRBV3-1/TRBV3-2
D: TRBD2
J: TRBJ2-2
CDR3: CASSQDPRLAGGAGELFF
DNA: TGTGCCAGCAGCCAAGACCCCAGACTAGCGGGGGGAGCCGGGGAGCTGTTTTTT

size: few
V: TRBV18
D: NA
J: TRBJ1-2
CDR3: CASSPQWQRNYGYTF
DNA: TGTGCCAGCTCACCACAATGGCAGCGGAACTATGGCTACACCTTC

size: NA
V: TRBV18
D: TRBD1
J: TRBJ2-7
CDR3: CASSRGETGVYEQYF
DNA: TGTGCCAGCTCCCGTGGAGAGACAGGGGTCTACGAGCAGTACTTC